The rows below give T cell receptor beta chains drawn from one sample of a study of cytomegalovirus exposure and HLA in healthy donors. Libraries were prepared by immunoSEQ multiplex PCR; TCRdb keeps only in-frame clonotypes and omits some of them. The table records roughly 160,000 clones, around 85% of them present only once. The sequencing input was PBMCs. Every receptor here comes from a boy younger than 10 in good health and CMV-seronegative. Each CDR3 is given with its conserved first and last residue. A D gene is named only where the DNA matches it firmly. Where a row states a size, it is once, few, many or the class of an expanded clone; other rows omit it.

J | D | size | V | DNA | CDR3
TRBJ2-5 | NA | NA | TRBV5-1 | TGCGCCAGCAGCCCCACAGGGTCTGATTGGCAGACCCAGTACTTC | CASSPTGSDWQTQYF
TRBJ1-5 | NA | few | TRBV28 | TGTGCCAGCAGTTTACGGGGGGGAGGGCAGCCCCAGCATTTT | CASSLRGGGQPQHF
TRBJ1-1 | NA | NA | TRBV6-5 | TGTGCCAGCAGTGTAAGACAGGCGAACACTGAAGCTTTCTTT | CASSVRQANTEAFF
TRBJ2-1 | NA | NA | TRBV27 | TGTGCCAGCTGCAGCCAAGGGGGTCCCCTATACAATGAGCAGTTCTTC | CASCSQGGPLYNEQFF
TRBJ2-6 | TRBD2 | NA | TRBV28 | TGTGCCAGCAGTTTCTGGGGAGGGGTAGCGAGCGGGAGGGCCCAGTCTGGGGCCAACGTCCTGACTTTC | CASSFWGGVASGRAQSGANVLTF
TRBJ2-1 | NA | NA | TRBV7-9 | TGTGCCAGCAGCTCCACAAATAACAATGAGCAGTTCTTC | CASSSTNNNEQFF
TRBJ2-4 | NA | NA | TRBV6-1 | TGTGCCAGCAGTTCAGGGGCGCTGGAAAACATTCAGTACTTC | CASSSGALENIQYF
TRBJ1-2 | NA | NA | TRBV28 | TGTGCCAGCAGTTTAAGCACCGAAACCTATGGCTACACCTTC | CASSLSTETYGYTF
TRBJ2-7 | NA | NA | TRBV11-2 | TGTGCCAGCACCATGGCAGGGGTGGGTTCGCAGTACTTC | CASTMAGVGSQYF
TRBJ1-1 | NA | NA | TRBV10-1 | TGCGCCAGCAGTGAGTTCCGGGGTCAAAAAGCTTTCTTT | CASSEFRGQKAFF
TRBJ1-1 | NA | NA | TRBV6-5 | TGTGCCAGCAGTAACCCGGGTGGACTAACTGAAGCTTTCTTT | CASSNPGGLTEAFF
TRBJ1-5 | NA | NA | TRBV5-1 | TGCGCCAGCAGCTTGGCGGGGGATGGCAATCAGCCCCAGCATTTT | CASSLAGDGNQPQHF